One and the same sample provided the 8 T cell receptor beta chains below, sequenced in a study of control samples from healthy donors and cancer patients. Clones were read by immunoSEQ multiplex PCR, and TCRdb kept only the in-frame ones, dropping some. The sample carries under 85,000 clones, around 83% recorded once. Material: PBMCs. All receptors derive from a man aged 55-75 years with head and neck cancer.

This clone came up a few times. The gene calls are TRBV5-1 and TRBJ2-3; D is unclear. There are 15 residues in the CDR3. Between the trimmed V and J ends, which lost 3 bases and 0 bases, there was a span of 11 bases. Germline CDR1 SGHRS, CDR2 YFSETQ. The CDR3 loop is CASSSTSPSTDTQYF. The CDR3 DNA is TGCGCCAGCAGCTCAACATCCCCTAGCACAGATACGCAGTATTTT.

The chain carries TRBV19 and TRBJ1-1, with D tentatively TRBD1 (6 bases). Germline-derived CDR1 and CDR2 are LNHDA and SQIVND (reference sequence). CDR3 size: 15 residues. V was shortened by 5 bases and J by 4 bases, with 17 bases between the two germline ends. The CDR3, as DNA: TGTGCCAGTAGTCCTCGTCTTGGGGGCGGCACTGAAGCTTTCTTT. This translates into CASSPRLGGGTEAFF.

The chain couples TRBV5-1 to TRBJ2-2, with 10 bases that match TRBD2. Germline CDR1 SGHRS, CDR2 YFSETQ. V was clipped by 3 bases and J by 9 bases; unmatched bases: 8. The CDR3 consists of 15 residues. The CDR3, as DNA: TGCGCCAGCAGCTGGAGGCTAGCGGGAGCCCGGGAGCTGTTTTTT. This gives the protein CASSWRLAGARELFF.

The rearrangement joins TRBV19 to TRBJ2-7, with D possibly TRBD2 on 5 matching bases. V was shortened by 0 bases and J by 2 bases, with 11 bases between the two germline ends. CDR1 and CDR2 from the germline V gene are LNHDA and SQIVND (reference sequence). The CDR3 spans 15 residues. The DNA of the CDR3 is TGTGCCAGTAGTATAGAATCCGGGATTACCTACGAGCAGTACTTC. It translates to CASSIESGITYEQYF.

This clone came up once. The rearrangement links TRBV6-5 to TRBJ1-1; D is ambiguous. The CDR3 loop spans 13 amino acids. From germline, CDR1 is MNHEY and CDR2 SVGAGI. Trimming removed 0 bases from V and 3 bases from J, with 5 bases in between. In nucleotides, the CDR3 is TGTGCCAGCAGTTACTCAAGGGACACTGAAGCTTTCTTT. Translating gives CASSYSRDTEAFF.

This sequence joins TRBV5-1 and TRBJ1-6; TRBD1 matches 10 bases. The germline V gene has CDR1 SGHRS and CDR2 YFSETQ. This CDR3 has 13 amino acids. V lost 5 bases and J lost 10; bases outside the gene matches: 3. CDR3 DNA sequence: TGCGCCAGCAGTGGGACAGGGGAATCACCCCTCCACTTT. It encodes CASSGTGESPLHF.

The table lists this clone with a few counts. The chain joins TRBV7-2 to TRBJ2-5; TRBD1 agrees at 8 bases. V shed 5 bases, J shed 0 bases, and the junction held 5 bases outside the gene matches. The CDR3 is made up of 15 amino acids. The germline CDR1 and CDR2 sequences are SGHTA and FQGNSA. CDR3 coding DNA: TGTGCCAGCAGCGGACAGGGATGGTACCAAGAGACCCAGTACTTC. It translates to CASSGQGWYQETQYF. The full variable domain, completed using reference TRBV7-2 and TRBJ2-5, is GAGVSQSPSNKVTEKGKDVELRCDPISGHTALYWYRQSLGQGLEFLIYFQGNSAPDKSGLPSDRFSAERTGGSVSTLTIQRTQQEDSAVYLCASSGQGWYQETQYFGPGTRLLVL.

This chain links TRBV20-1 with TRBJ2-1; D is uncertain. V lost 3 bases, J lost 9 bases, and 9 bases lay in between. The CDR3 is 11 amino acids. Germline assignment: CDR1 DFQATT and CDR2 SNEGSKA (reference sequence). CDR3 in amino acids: CSASGHFEQFF. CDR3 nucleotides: TGCAGTGCTAGTGGGCACTTTGAGCAGTTCTTC.